This entry lists 27 T cell receptor beta chains sequenced from one sample in a study of blood T cell repertoires in COVID-19. Measured with immunoSEQ multiplex PCR; TCRdb has only the in-frame clones, and not every one. The sample gives about 200,000 clones, under 90% of which show up once; about 20% is in the top ten. The specimen sequenced was peripheral blood. Receptor source: a human donor in a cohort sampled during active COVID-19.

The rearrangement joins TRBV6-5 to TRBJ1-2, with TRBD1 identical over 7 bases. The CDR3 is 13 residues long. Germline CDR1 and CDR2: MNHEY and SVGAGI. The junction had 5 bases not matched to a gene; V was cut back by 4 bases and J by 6 bases. CDR3 amino acids: CASSSGQAHGYTF. For the CDR3, the DNA is TGTGCCAGCAGTTCAGGACAGGCCCATGGCTACACCTTC.

The chain recombines TRBV28 with TRBJ2-7, with D possibly TRBD1 on 5 matching bases. The CDR3 is made up of 14 amino acids. V lost 3 bases, J lost 4 bases, and 13 bases lay in between. From germline, CDR1 is MDHEN and CDR2 SYDVKM. In nucleotides, the CDR3 is TGTGCCAGCAGTTTCCAGGGCTCTGGGTACGAGCAGTACTTC. This gives the protein CASSFQGSGYEQYF. Together with reference TRBV28 and TRBJ2-7, the CDR3 gives the full variable domain: DVKVTQSSRYLVKRTGEKVFLECVQDMDHENMFWYRQDPGLGLRLIYFSYDVKMKEKGDIPEGYSVSREKKERFSLILESASTNQTSMYLCASSFQGSGYEQYFGPGTRLTVT.

The V and J genes are TRBV9 and TRBJ2-3; 12 nucleotides match TRBD2. Per the germline V gene, CDR1 is SGDLS and CDR2 is YYNGEE. V dropped 4 bases and J dropped 3; count of bases not matched to a gene: 9. The CDR3 covers 17 residues. CDR3 DNA sequence: TGTGCCAGCAGCAGACTAGCGGGAGTTGGTGGGACAGATACGCAGTATTTT. This encodes CASSRLAGVGGTDTQYF.

The chain uses TRBV11-2 and TRBJ2-5; TRBD2 might be the D (6 bases). V lost 4 bases and J 0 bases, leaving 15 bases between the germline ends. CDR1 is SGHAT, CDR2 FQNNGV, per germline. The CDR3 totals 16 residues. The CDR3 loop is CASSSRGLLYQETQYF. The CDR3 DNA reads as TGTGCCAGCAGCTCCCGGGGACTCTTGTACCAAGAGACCCAGTACTTC.

The chain uses TRBV27 and TRBJ1-5; D is undetermined. The CDR3 has 17 amino acids. CDR1 is MNHEY and CDR2 is SMNVEV in the germline V gene (reference sequence). The ends were cut back, 4 bases at V and 1 base at J, with 17 bases in the middle. In DNA form, the CDR3 reads TGTGCCAGCAGTTCCATAAACGGGTTTTTGAGCAATCAGCCCCAGCATTTT. Protein: CASSSINGFLSNQPQHF.

The chain uses TRBV5-1 and TRBJ1-5; D is perhaps TRBD1 (5 bases). Germline-derived CDR1 and CDR2 are SGHRS and YFSETQ. The CDR3 has 13 residues. V lost 0 bases, J lost 8 bases, and 9 bases lay in between. Written as DNA, the CDR3 is TGCGCCAGCAGCTTGGAGGGGTTGAAGCCCCAGCATTTT. This translates into CASSLEGLKPQHF. Together with reference TRBV5-1 and TRBJ1-5, the CDR3 gives the full variable domain: KAGVTQTPRYLIKTRGQQVTLSCSPISGHRSVSWYQQTPGQGLQFLFEYFSETQRNKGNFPGRFSGRQFSNSRSEMNVSTLELGDSALYLCASSLEGLKPQHFGDGTRLSIL.

V is TRBV5-1 and J is TRBJ2-2; no clear D. The CDR3 contains 18 residues. Germline V gene lookup returns CDR1 SGHRS and CDR2 YFSETQ. The ends were cut back, 0 bases at V and 0 bases at J, with 15 bases in the middle. CDR3 sequence (DNA): TGCGCCAGCAGCTTGGCCGTAGCCGCAACCCCGAACACCGGGGAGCTGTTTTTT. This codes for CASSLAVAATPNTGELFF.

The V gene is TRBV6-5, the J gene TRBJ2-7, with a weak D call TRBD1 (5 bases). Trimming cost V 7 bases and J 3 bases, with 13 bases left between them. This CDR3 has 13 amino acids. Germline lookup yields CDR1 MNHEY and CDR2 SVGAGI. CDR3 nucleotide sequence: TGTGCCAGCATCGAAGGGGTGGGCTACGAGCAGTACTTC. This encodes CASIEGVGYEQYF.

V usage is TRBV5-1 and J usage is TRBJ1-2; possible D gene TRBD1, 6 bases. V lost 5 bases to trimming and J lost 4 bases, with 18 bases between them. Germline CDR1 SGHRS, CDR2 YFSETQ. The CDR3 is 15 amino acids. CDR3 bases: TGCGCCAGCAGTGAACCGGGACATAACGCCTATGGCTACACCTTC. It is translated as CASSEPGHNAYGYTF. Based on the CDR3 plus reference TRBV5-1 and TRBJ1-2, the full variable domain is KAGVTQTPRYLIKTRGQQVTLSCSPISGHRSVSWYQQTPGQGLQFLFEYFSETQRNKGNFPGRFSGRQFSNSRSEMNVSTLELGDSALYLCASSEPGHNAYGYTFGSGTRLTVV.

This chain links TRBV19 with TRBJ2-2; D call uncertain. This CDR3 is built from 14 residues. Per germline, CDR1 LNHDA and CDR2 SQIVND (reference sequence). V lost 5 bases, J lost 2 bases, and 9 bases lay in between. The CDR3 nucleotides are TGTGCCAGTAGTTGGAGTTATAACACCGGGGAGCTGTTTTTT. Translation: CASSWSYNTGELFF. The full variable domain, with the rest looked up from reference TRBV19 and TRBJ2-2, is DGGITQSPKYLFRKEGQNVTLSCEQNLNHDAMYWYRQDPGQGLRLIYYSQIVNDFQKGDIAEGYSVSREKKESFPLTVTSAQKNPTAFYLCASSWSYNTGELFFGEGSRLTVL.

V and J are TRBV9 and TRBJ2-3, with D perhaps TRBD1 (6 bases). Germline V gene sequence: CDR1 SGDLS, CDR2 YYNGEE. Trimming cost V 4 bases and J 1 base, with 16 bases left between them. This CDR3 is built from 16 residues. CDR3 nucleotides: TGTGCCAGCAGCACCAGAACAGGGACCGGCACAGATACGCAGTATTTT. Translating it yields CASSTRTGTGTDTQYF.

The chain joins TRBV19 to TRBJ1-2, with D maybe TRBD1 (5 bases). CDR3 size: 13 residues. Trimming cost V 1 base and J 7 bases, with 10 bases left between them. CDR1 is LNHDA, CDR2 SQIVND, per germline (reference sequence). CDR3 region: CASSIGQGFGYTF. The CDR3 DNA follows: TGTGCCAGTAGTATAGGCCAGGGTTTTGGCTACACCTTC.

The V gene is TRBV5-1, the J gene TRBJ2-3; a possible D gene is TRBD1 (6 bases). The CDR3 is 15 residues long. V was shortened by 2 bases and J by 0 bases, with 10 bases between the two germline ends. Germline CDR1 reads SGHRS; CDR2 reads YFSETQ. Written as DNA, the CDR3 is TGCGCCAGCAGCTTTTTGGGACACAGCACAGATACGCAGTATTTT. Encoded protein: CASSFLGHSTDTQYF.

The rearrangement joins TRBV18 to TRBJ2-7; D is unclear. Deletions cut 1 base from V and 2 bases from J, with 9 bases between. CDR1 is KGHSH, CDR2 LQKENI, per germline. The CDR3 has 14 amino acids. Here the CDR3 reads CASSPRARAYEQYF. Here the CDR3 DNA reads TGTGCCAGCTCACCACGGGCCCGCGCCTACGAGCAGTACTTC.

The chain is built from TRBV5-6 and TRBJ2-6; D is uncertain. Germline assignment: CDR1 SGHDT and CDR2 YYEEEE. The CDR3 length is 17 residues. V was shortened by 4 bases and J by 0 bases, with 14 bases between the two germline ends. The CDR3 is CASSPYWQVSGANVLTF. The CDR3 DNA reads TGTGCCAGCAGCCCCTACTGGCAGGTCTCTGGGGCCAACGTCCTGACTTTC. The complete variable domain, with remaining parts taken from reference TRBV5-6 and TRBJ2-6, reads DAGVTQSPTHLIKTRGQQVTLRCSPKSGHDTVSWYQQALGQGPQFIFQYYEEEERQRGNFPDRFSGHQFPNYSSELNVNALLLGDSALYLCASSPYWQVSGANVLTFGAGSRLTVL.

J is TRBJ2-2 and V is TRBV19; 9 nucleotides align to TRBD1. CDR3 length: 15 residues. V was pared by 4 bases and J by 8 bases, with 8 bases of the junction left unmatched. Germline loops: CDR1 LNHDA, CDR2 SQIVND (reference sequence). CDR3 residues: CASSKQGARPGELFF. The CDR3 nucleotides are TGTGCCAGTAGTAAACAGGGGGCCCGTCCAGGGGAGCTGTTTTTT.

The genes are TRBV6-1 and TRBJ1-1, with 7 bases identical to TRBD1. The length of the CDR3 is 17 residues. The V gene's germline CDR1 is MNHNS and CDR2 SASEGT. Losses at the gene ends were 4 bases for V and 0 bases for J; bases not matched to a gene: 11. This CDR3 reads CASSGPFPGQMNTEAFF. The DNA of the CDR3 is TGTGCCAGCAGTGGTCCCTTTCCGGGACAGATGAACACTGAAGCTTTCTTT.

This chain uses TRBV28 with TRBJ2-7, with D unclear. The germline V gene encodes CDR1 MDHEN and CDR2 SYDVKM. Deletions cut 7 bases from V and 2 bases from J, with 12 bases between. This CDR3 comprises 13 residues. Written as DNA, the CDR3 is TGTGCCAGCATTGGCGGAGTCCCCTACGAGCAGTACTTC. Translated: CASIGGVPYEQYF. Complete variable domain (other parts from reference TRBV28 and TRBJ2-7): DVKVTQSSRYLVKRTGEKVFLECVQDMDHENMFWYRQDPGLGLRLIYFSYDVKMKEKGDIPEGYSVSREKKERFSLILESASTNQTSMYLCASIGGVPYEQYFGPGTRLTVT.

The chain is built from TRBV7-2 and TRBJ2-5; 8 nucleotides line up with TRBD2. The CDR3 length is 15 residues. Germline V gene lookup returns CDR1 SGHTA and CDR2 FQGNSA. The V segment lost 5 bases and the J segment 4 bases; nucleotides outside the gene matches: 9. The CDR3 sequence is CASSTWSGSGETQYF. In DNA form, the CDR3 reads TGTGCCAGCAGCACCTGGAGCGGGAGTGGAGAGACCCAGTACTTC.

This clone was detected a few times. This CDR3 is CASSLAWSTEAFF. CDR3 nucleotide sequence: TGTGCCAGCAGCCTGGCCTGGAGCACTGAAGCTTTCTTT. J is TRBJ1-1 and V is TRBV27; no firm D call. The V gene lost 6 bases and the J gene lost 4 bases, with 12 bases spanning the gap. This CDR3 has 13 residues. CDR1 is MNHEY, CDR2 SMNVEV, per germline (reference sequence).

The CDR3 DNA reads TGTGCCAGCAGCTTGGGGGCAGGGGGCCGCACAGATACGCAGTATTTT. Translated, it gives CASSLGAGGRTDTQYF. The V call is TRBV5-8, the J call TRBJ2-3; 8 nucleotides align to TRBD1. V shed 0 bases, J shed 1 base, and the junction held 4 bases outside the gene matches. From germline, CDR1 is SGHTS and CDR2 YDEGEE. CDR3 length: 16 residues.

The chain is built from TRBV5-4 and TRBJ2-7; D remains unclear. The CDR3 has 15 amino acids. Trimming shortened V by 3 bases and J by 2 bases, and 15 bases separated the two germline ends. Germline V gene lookup returns CDR1 SGHNT and CDR2 YYREEE (reference sequence). The CDR3 nucleotides are TGTGCCAGCAGCTCGCCAACCAGGAACCCCTACGAGCAGTACTTC. It specifies CASSSPTRNPYEQYF.

This sequence joins TRBV5-1 and TRBJ1-2; no clear D gene. Trimming removed 3 bases at V and 1 base at J, with 10 bases between. This CDR3 region has 14 residues. Germline V gene lookup returns CDR1 SGHRS and CDR2 YFSETQ. For the CDR3, the DNA is TGCGCCAGCAGCTCTCCCGGGATTAACTATGGCTACACCTTC. This codes for CASSSPGINYGYTF.

This clone was observed a few times. CDR3 DNA: TGCGCCAGCAGCCAAGCACCGTATAGCCGGGAGGTGGTAGATACGCAGTATTTT. Protein: CASSQAPYSREVVDTQYF. The chain joins TRBV4-1 to TRBJ2-3, with TRBD2 matching 7 bases. This CDR3 comprises 18 residues. The germline CDR1 and CDR2 sequences are MGHRA and YSYEKL. The junction had 15 bases not matched to a gene; V was cut back by 1 base and J by 5 bases.

The genes are TRBV14 and TRBJ1-5; 10 bases match TRBD1. V lost 3 bases and J lost 2; bases outside the gene matches: 4. Per the germline V gene, CDR1 is SGHDN and CDR2 is FVKESK. The CDR3 is 16 amino acids. The DNA of the CDR3 is TGTGCCAGCAGCCAGTCCGGGACAGGGGGCAATCAGCCCCAGCATTTT. It translates to CASSQSGTGGNQPQHF.

This clone came up a few times. This rearrangement joins TRBV3-1 (or the pseudogene TRBV3-2) to TRBJ1-2; D is possibly TRBD1 (6 bases). Germline CDR1 is LGHDT and CDR2 is YNNKEL (reference sequence). V was cut by 8 bases and J by 5 bases, with 21 bases left in between. This CDR3 has 15 amino acids. Written as DNA, the CDR3 is TGTGCCAGCGCTGGGGGTCCGGACAGCGCGTATGGCTACACCTTC. This translates into CASAGGPDSAYGYTF.

The chain joins TRBV10-1 to TRBJ2-7; 10 bases map to TRBD1. V was clipped by 10 bases and J by 4 bases; unmatched bases: 10. Germline V gene lookup returns CDR1 WNHNN and CDR2 SYGVQD (reference sequence). The CDR3 totals 14 residues. The CDR3 region has the DNA TGCGCCACCTCGGGACAGGGGCTTATTTACGAGCAGTACGTC. Translating gives CATSGQGLIYEQYV.